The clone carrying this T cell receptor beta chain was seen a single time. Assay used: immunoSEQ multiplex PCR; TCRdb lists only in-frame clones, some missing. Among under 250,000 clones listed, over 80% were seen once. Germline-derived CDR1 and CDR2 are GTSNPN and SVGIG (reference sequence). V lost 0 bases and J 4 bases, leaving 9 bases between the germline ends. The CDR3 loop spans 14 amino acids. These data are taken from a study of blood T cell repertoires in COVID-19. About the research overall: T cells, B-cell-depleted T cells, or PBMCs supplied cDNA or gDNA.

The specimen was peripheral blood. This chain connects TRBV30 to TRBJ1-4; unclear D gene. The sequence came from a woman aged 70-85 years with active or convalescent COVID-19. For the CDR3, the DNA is TGTGCCTGGAGTGTACAACCCCGTAATGAAAAACTGTTTTTT. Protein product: CAWSVQPRNEKLFF.